This T cell receptor (beta chain) stems from a study of vaccination and CD4 T cells after COVID-19. Sequencing of DNA taken from cultured CD4+ T cells relied on the Oncomine TCR Beta short-read assay. TCRdb fed the PCR reads into MiXCR, producing one record per CDR3 protein. The sample contains some 8,200 distinct CDR3 sequences, under 50% of which appear only once. This clonotype was counted only a few times. No antigen is known for it. This CDR3 region has 17 residues. Germline assignment: CDR1 DFQATT and CDR2 SNEGSKA (reference sequence). J was trimmed by 0 bases and V by 4 bases; bases with no gene match: 10. Sample treatment: approximately 9-day PBMC culture with coronavirus spike peptide pools or control peptides (ViraFEST assay). It was before the COVID-19 pandemic (2011-2018) that the unexposed donor's CD4+ T cells were collected.

The TCR comes from a human donor in good health. The rearrangement uses TRBV20-1 and TRBJ2-1, with 9 bases lining up with TRBD2. Sequenced: CD4+ T cells from blood, cultured in vitro. CDR3: CSATELAGLSSYNEQFF. The CDR3 DNA follows: TGCAGTGCTACGGAACTAGCGGGTTTAAGCTCCTACAATGAGCAGTTCTTC.